This T cell receptor (beta chain) was sequenced for a study of molecular identifiers for immune sequencing clone quantification. Study in general: In replicates, RNA from around 18,000 or 91,000 naive CD8 cells was divided five ways and four parts were sequenced. Whole-study findings and limits: Same-barcode identical TCR molecules could make highly expanded clones look smaller than they are. Investigators reportedly could detect spiked Jurkat TCR RNA from one cell among some 940,000 naive cells.

Germline CDR1 is LNHNV and CDR2 is YYDKDF (reference sequence). The CDR3 is 15 amino acids. Between the trimmed V and J ends, which lost 8 bases and 6 bases, there was a span of 19 bases. As to this clonotype: Its cognate antigen is unknown.

The CD8+CD4-CCR7+CD45RA+ phenotype defined the sorted naive CD8 T cells. TCRdb called the PCR reads again in MiXCR, with one record for every CDR3 protein. The sample lists 38,000 or so distinct CDR3 sequences, around 20% occurring once. This receptor was taken from a human donor in good health. Some libraries in this study had Jurkat cell RNA spiked in. The sample was naive CD8+ T cells from blood, with Jurkat cell RNA spiked in. Subset indicated: FACS-sorted CD8+CD4-CCR7+CD45RA+ naive T cells. The J gene is TRBJ2-2, the V gene TRBV15; the D gene is possibly TRBD1 (6 bases). The CDR3 DNA sequence: TGTGCCACCGGGATGAAATACAGGGATTCCGGGGAGCTGTTTTTT. It is translated as CATGMKYRDSGELFF.